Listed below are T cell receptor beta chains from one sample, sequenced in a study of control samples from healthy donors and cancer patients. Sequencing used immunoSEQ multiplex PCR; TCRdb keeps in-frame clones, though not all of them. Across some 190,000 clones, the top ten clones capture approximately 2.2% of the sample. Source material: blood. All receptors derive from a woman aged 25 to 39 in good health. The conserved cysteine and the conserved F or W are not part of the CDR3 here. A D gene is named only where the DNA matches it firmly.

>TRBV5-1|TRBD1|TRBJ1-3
ASGTGVSGNTIY
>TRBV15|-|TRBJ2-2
ATSPRWAGNTGELF
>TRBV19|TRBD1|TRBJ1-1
ASSRSGTGTMNTEAF
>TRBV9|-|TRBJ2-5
ASSVDIQETQY
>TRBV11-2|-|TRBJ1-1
ASSLAGVLNTEAF
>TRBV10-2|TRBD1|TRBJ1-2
ASMGQGANGYT
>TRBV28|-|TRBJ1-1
ASSLDRDFEAF
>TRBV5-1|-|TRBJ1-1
ASKTETEAF
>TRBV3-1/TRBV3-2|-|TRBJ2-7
ASSQDQGRHEQY
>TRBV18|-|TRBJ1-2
ASSPPGVQYGYT
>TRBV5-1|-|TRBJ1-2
ASSLAGSGGYT
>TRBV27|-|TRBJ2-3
ASRTWGSSTDTQY
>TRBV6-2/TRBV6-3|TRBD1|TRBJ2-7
ASSSQGASYEQY
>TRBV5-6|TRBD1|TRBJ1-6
ASSLPGQLGFNSPLH
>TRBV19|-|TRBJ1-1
ASSTGLPVAEAF
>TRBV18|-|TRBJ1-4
ASSPPGTATNEKLF
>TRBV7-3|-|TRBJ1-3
ASSSNSYSGNTIY
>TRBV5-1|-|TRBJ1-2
ASSLDGGDFYGYT
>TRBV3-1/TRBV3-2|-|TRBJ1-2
ASSHTTGRANYGYT
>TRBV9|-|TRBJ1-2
ASSVAGNYGYT
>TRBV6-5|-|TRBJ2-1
ASRRLVRGEQF
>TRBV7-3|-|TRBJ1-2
ASRSGQPQNYGYT
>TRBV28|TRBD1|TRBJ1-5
ASSLPLTGGSRNQPQH
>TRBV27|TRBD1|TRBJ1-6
ASSPTGGKNSPLH
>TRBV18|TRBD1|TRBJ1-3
ASSPVDRSSGNTIY
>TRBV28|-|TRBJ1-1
ASIPGRGMANTEAF
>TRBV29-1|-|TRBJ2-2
SVVLGGGELF
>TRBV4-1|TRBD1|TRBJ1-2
ASSQPRQGTNYGYT